The 4 T cell receptor beta chains presented below share a single source sample, sequenced in a study of metastatic and nonmetastatic thyroid tumors (dated by TCRdb to 2018 to 2021). The library was built by means of PCR. The sequencing machine was an Illumina HiSeq 4000. TCRdb trimmed the raw reads at Q25, called clones with MiXCR and kept productive beta chains. Recorded for this sample are over 45,000 clones; under 30% of them occurred a single time. The ten largest clones add up to about 3.5% of the sample. Before undergoing thyroid surgery, none of the patients had been given any kind of treatment. Material: blood. These receptors were collected from a male donor with papillary thyroid cancer or a benign thyroid nodule (not recorded which). Some clones in this sample may be carry-over from other donors' samples.

The chain joins TRBV5-1 to TRBJ2-2; TRBD2 is a possible D gene (7 bases). V gave up 7 bases and J gave up 4 bases, with 17 bases separating them. CDR3 length: 15 residues. Germline CDR1 and CDR2: SGHRS and YFSETQ. CDR3 DNA: TGCGCCAGCGACAGAGAGGGGGGGGCCACCGGGGAGCTGTTTTTT. This codes for CASDREGGATGELFF.

Ten or more counts support this clone. The chain employs TRBV9 and TRBJ1-2, with a possible D match to TRBD1 (5 bases). CDR1 and CDR2 from the germline V gene are SGDLS and YYNGEE. The CDR3 is 13 amino acids. V was trimmed by 0 bases and J by 8 bases, leaving 11 bases between them. CDR3 bases: TGTGCCAGCAGCGTAGTTCAGGGTGGAGGCTACACCTTC. It translates to CASSVVQGGGYTF.

This clone was seen only a few times. V is TRBV6-5 and J is TRBJ1-3, with 12 bases aligning to TRBD1. The germline V gene has CDR1 MNHEY and CDR2 SVGAGI. Trimming at V came to 10 bases and at J to 0 bases, leaving 13 bases not matched to a gene. The CDR3 consists of 18 residues. The CDR3 coding sequence is TGTGCCATACCGCCGGGACAGGGGGCCCAAGGCTCTGGAAACACCATATATTTT. Amino acids: CAIPPGQGAQGSGNTIYF.

In this sample, this clone turned up many times. The gene calls are TRBV2 and TRBJ1-4; 9 positions match TRBD1. This CDR3 comprises 14 residues. Per germline, CDR1 SNHLY and CDR2 FYNNEI. V lost 4 bases to trimming and J lost 8 bases; unmatched junction nucleotides: 5. This CDR3 is CASSVETGGEKLFF. The CDR3 bases are TGTGCCAGCAGTGTGGAGACAGGGGGAGAAAAACTGTTTTTT.